The sequence of this TCR beta chain was determined in a study of T cell responses to AZD1222 COVID-19 vaccine. Points on this clone: Its target is unknown.

Clones were read by immunoSEQ multiplex PCR, and TCRdb kept only the in-frame ones, dropping some. The table includes roughly 170,000 clones, roughly 87% detected once. Study-level findings and limits: White British ancestry dominated among donors, who included more females, and clonal diversity was possibly underestimated.

The sequencing here drew on peripheral blood, taken on day 0 of AZD1222 vaccination. This clonotype originated in an adult in good health.

CDR3 bases: TGTGCCAGCTCGCGGGCGGTGAATGAGCAGTTCTTC. Its protein product is CASSRAVNEQFF. The J gene is TRBJ2-1, the V gene TRBV3-1 (or the pseudogene TRBV3-2), with a possible D match to TRBD2 (5 bases). The CDR3 has 12 amino acids. CDR1 is LGHDT, CDR2 YNNKEL, per germline (reference sequence). Trimming cost V 8 bases and J 7 bases, with 12 bases left between them.